This T cell receptor beta chain was sequenced in a study of T cell responses to AZD1222 COVID-19 vaccine. Points from the study as a whole: Regions left unmutated in variants are reportedly the target of nearly half of spike-specific TCRs.

Concerning this clone itself: The antigen is undetermined.

Assay: immunoSEQ multiplex PCR; the TCRdb copy retains only in-frame clones and omits some. The repertoire has approximately 89,000 clones, approximately 90% of them found once; the top ten carry less than 5.5%. The CDR3 length is 15 residues. Trimming shortened V by 2 bases and J by 5 bases, and 16 bases separated the two germline ends. The germline V gene encodes CDR1 SGHNT and CDR2 YYREEE (reference sequence). The clonotype originates from an adult in good health. Sample: peripheral blood, taken on day 0 of MenACWY control vaccination. The genes are TRBV5-4 and TRBJ1-2; D unresolved. Here the CDR3 DNA reads TGTGCCAGCAGCTTTGGACTGGCCCGTGATTATGGCTACACCTTC. Protein: CASSFGLARDYGYTF.